The present TCR beta chain was sequenced within a study of human T cells and chemical hapten exposure. The overall study: The sensitizer, 2% DPC, was used on approximately 2 cm by approximately 2 cm of upper inner arm skin. TCR yields per sample varied mostly from small pooled library volume differences.

The time point was: pre-sensitization, week 0. Noted treatment: therapeutic diphenylcyclopropenone sensitization with weekly scalp DPC. Overall study results and limits: Following DPC sensitization, TCRs present above 1 in 1000 frequency showed no change.

In the case of this clonotype: Its antigen is not known.

TCRdb used MiXCR to reprocess the RACE reads, holding one entry per CDR3 protein. Altogether around 380,000 distinct CDR3 sequences are present, around 5.5% being singletons, with the ten largest covering around 8%. The CDR3 sequence is 15 residues long. V was clipped by 4 bases and J by 8 bases, with 15 bases between them. Germline V gene data show CDR1 as MNHEY and CDR2 as SVGAGI. The origin of this receptor is a woman aged 18-29 years with alopecia areata. Some clones in this sample may be carry-over from other donors' samples. This specimen was whole blood, taken in connection with sensitization to the hapten diphenylcyclopropenone (DPC). This chain uses TRBV6-5 with TRBJ1-6, with D perhaps matching TRBD1 (5 bases). CDR3 amino acids: CASSSGDSQDSPLHF. The CDR3 DNA reads as TGTGCCAGCAGTTCTGGGGACTCGCAGGATTCACCCCTCCACTTT.